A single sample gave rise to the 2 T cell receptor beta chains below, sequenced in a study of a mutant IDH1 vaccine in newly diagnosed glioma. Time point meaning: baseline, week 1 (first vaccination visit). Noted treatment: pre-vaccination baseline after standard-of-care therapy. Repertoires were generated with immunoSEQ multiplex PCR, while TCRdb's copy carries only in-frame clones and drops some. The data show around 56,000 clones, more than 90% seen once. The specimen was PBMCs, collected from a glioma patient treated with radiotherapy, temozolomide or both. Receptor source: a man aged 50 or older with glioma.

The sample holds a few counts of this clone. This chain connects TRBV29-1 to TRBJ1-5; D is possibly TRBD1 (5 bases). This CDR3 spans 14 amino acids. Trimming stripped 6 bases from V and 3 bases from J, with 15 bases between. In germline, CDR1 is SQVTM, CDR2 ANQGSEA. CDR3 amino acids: CSVSGTADNQPQHF. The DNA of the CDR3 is TGCAGCGTGAGCGGGACGGCAGACAATCAGCCCCAGCATTTT.

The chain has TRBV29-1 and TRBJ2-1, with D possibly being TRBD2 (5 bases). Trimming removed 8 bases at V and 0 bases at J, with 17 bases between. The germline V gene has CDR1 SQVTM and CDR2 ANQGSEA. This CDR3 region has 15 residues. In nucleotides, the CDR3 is TGCAGCTTCAACGGGCGGGCCAGCTCCTACAATGAGCAGTTCTTC. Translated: CSFNGRASSYNEQFF.